This TCR beta chain was observed in a study of T cells in localized non-small cell lung cancer. Study-level findings and limits: Longer overall survival associated with higher blood T cell density; shorter survival with higher adjacent-lung clonality. Uninvolved adjacent lung had more T cell clonality than any other tissue, topping tumor. A median of 57 clones ranked among the top 100 in tumor appeared in adjacent lung.

Measured with immunoSEQ multiplex PCR; TCRdb has only the in-frame clones, and not every one. The sample contains some 38,000 clones, about nine tenths of which appear only once. Details on this clone: As yet, its antigen is unknown.

V lost 6 bases and J lost 0; bases outside the gene matches: 5. Germline assignment: CDR1 KGHSH and CDR2 LQKENI. The CDR3 extends over 16 amino acids. This specimen was peripheral blood mononuclear cells, taken before any cancer treatment. The chain combines TRBV18 with TRBJ2-3; 11 nucleotides line up with TRBD2. The sequence was obtained from a male donor older than 55 with stage II lung adenocarcinoma. The CDR3 DNA sequence: TGTGCCAGCTCCTCGACTAGCGGGGATAGCACAGATACGCAGTATTTT. It is translated as CASSSTSGDSTDTQYF.